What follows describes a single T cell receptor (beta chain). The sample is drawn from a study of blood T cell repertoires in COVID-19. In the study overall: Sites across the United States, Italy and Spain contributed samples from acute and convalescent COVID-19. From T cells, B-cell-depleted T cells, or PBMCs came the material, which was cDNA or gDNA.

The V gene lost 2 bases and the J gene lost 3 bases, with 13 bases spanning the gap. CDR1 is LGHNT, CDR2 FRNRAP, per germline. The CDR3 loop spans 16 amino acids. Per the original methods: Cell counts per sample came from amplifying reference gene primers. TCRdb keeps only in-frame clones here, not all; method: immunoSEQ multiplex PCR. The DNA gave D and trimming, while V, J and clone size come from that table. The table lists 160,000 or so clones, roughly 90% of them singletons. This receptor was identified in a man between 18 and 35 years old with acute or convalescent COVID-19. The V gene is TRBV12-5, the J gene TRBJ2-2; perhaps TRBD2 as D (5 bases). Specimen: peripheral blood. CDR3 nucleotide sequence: TGTGCTAGTGGTTTGATCCTAAGGCGGGACACCGGGGAGCTGTTTTTT. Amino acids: CASGLILRRDTGELFF.